The clone carrying this T cell receptor (beta chain) was detected only a few times. Antigen specificity is unknown. Sequenced with the Oncomine TCR Beta short-read assay was DNA taken from cultured CD4+ T cells. TCRdb called the PCR reads again in MiXCR, with one record for every CDR3 protein. This sample has approximately 24,000 distinct CDR3 sequences, with around 42% found just once. Documented time point: late sampling 161 to 241 days after vaccination in a few convalescent patients. The treatment here: approximately 9-day PBMC culture with coronavirus spike peptide pools or control peptides (ViraFEST assay). Fresh IL-2 medium was used to replace half of the medium on days 3 and 7. V was clipped by 6 bases and J by 6 bases; unmatched bases: 15. The CDR3 runs 16 residues. Germline-derived CDR1 and CDR2 are DFQATT and SNEGSKA (reference sequence). This entry belongs to a study of vaccination and CD4 T cells after COVID-19. On the study more broadly: Overlapping spike pools from SARS-CoV-2 and HCoV-NL63, HCoV-OC43 and HCoV-229E served as culture stimuli.

This chain joins TRBV20-1 and TRBJ2-3, with 10 bases matching TRBD2. This receptor was obtained from a human donor who had recovered from COVID-19. The sample consisted of CD4+ T cells from blood, cultured in vitro, taken about 7 months after SARS-CoV-2 vaccination. The CDR3 bases are TGCAGTGCGACCTGGTTAAGCGGGAGGGCCATGGATACGCAGTATTTT. This translates into CSATWLSGRAMDTQYF.